The clone carrying this T cell receptor beta chain was seen a handful of times. Its cognate antigen is unknown. Sequenced patients had shown CD8+CD57+ cell expansion by flow cytometry. This sample was included in a study of CD8+CD57+ T cells in acquired aplastic anemia. The V segment lost 5 bases and the J segment 6 bases; nucleotides outside the gene matches: 9. The CDR3 sequence is 14 residues long. Germline lookup yields CDR1 MDHEN and CDR2 SYDVKM. Study-wide results and limits: Between patients and controls, CD8+ Simpson's diversity did not vary significantly.

Genomic DNA, serving as template, underwent TCR beta VDJ and CDR3 profiling. TCRdb analysed the reads with MiXCR anew, one entry per CDR3 protein. Of 400,000 to 600,000 distinct CDR3 sequences in the sample, more than 25% were seen once. Sequencing used sorted CD4+, CD8+, or CD8+CD57+ T cells (not recorded which) from PBMCs. This sequence was found in a human donor with aplastic anemia. The chain uses TRBV28 and TRBJ2-7; 8 bases fit TRBD1. The CDR3 coding sequence is TGTGCCAGCAGTGGGACAGGAAGTGGAGCCGAGCAGTACTTC. It specifies CASSGTGSGAEQYF.